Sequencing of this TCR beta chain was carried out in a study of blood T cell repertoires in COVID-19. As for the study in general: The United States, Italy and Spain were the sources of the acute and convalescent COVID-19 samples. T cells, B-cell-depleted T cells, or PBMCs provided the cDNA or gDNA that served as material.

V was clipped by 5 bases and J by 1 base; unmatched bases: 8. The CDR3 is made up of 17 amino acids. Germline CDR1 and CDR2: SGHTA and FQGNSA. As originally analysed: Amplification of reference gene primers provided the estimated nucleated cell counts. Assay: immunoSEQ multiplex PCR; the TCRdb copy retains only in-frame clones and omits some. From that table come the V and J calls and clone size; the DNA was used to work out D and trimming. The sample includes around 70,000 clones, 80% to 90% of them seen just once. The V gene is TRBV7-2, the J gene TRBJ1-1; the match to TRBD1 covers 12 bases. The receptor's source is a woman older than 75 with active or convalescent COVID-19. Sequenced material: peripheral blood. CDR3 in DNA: TGTGCCAGCAGCCTGCCGGGACAGGGGGCTTGGAACACTGAAGCTTTCTTT. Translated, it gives CASSLPGQGAWNTEAFF. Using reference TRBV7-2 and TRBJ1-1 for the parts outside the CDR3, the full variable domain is GAGVSQSPSNKVTEKGKDVELRCDPISGHTALYWYRQSLGQGLEFLIYFQGNSAPDKSGLPSDRFSAERTGGSVSTLTIQRTQQEDSAVYLCASSLPGQGAWNTEAFFGQGTRLTVV.